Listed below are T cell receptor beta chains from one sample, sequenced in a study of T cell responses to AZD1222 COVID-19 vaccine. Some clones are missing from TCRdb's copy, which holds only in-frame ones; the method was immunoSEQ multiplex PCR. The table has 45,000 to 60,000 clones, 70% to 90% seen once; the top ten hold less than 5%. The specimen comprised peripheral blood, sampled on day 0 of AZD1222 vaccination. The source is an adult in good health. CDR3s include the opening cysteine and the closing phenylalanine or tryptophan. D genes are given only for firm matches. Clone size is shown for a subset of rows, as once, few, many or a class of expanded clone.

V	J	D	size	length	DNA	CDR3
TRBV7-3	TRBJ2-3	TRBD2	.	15	TGTGCCAGCAGCTCGGGTCTAGCGGGGGTGGATACGCAGTATTTT	CASSSGLAGVDTQYF
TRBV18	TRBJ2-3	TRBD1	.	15	TGTGCCAGCTCGTTAAGACAGGGGGTCGGAGATACGCAGTATTTT	CASSLRQGVGDTQYF
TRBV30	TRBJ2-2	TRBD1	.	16	TGTGCCTGGAGTCAACAGGGGGTTTGGGACACCGGGGAGCTGTTTTTT	CAWSQQGVWDTGELFF
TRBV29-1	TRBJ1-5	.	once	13	TGCAGGAGTAGGAGGTATAGCAATCAGCCCCAGCATTTT	CRSRRYSNQPQHF
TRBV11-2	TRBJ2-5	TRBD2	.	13	TGTGCCAGCAGCTTCGGGAGGATAGAGACCCAGTACTTC	CASSFGRIETQYF
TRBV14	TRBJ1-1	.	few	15	TGTGCCAGCAGCCATCCAGTCGCAGAAAACACTGAAGCTTTCTTT	CASSHPVAENTEAFF
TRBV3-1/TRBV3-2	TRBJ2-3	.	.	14	TGTGCCAGCAGCCCGGGACCCAGCACAGATACGCAGTATTTT	CASSPGPSTDTQYF
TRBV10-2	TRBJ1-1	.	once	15	TGCGCCAGCAGTGAGTCGATAGCGGCTAACACTGAAGCTTTCTTT	CASSESIAANTEAFF
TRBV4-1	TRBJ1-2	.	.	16	TGCGCCAGCAGCCCCCGGCCGGCAGGGAGGCAAGACGGCTACACCTTC	CASSPRPAGRQDGYTF
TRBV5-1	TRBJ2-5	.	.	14	TGCGCCAGCAGCTTGAAGGGAGGTCAAGAGACCCAGTACTTC	CASSLKGGQETQYF
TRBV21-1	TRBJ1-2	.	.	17	TGTGCCAGCAGCAAAGGCACCGACAGGGGGTATAACTATGGCTACACCTTC	CASSKGTDRGYNYGYTF
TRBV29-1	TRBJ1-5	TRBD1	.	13	TGCAGCGTGTCTACAGGGGATATGCAGCCCCAGCATTTT	CSVSTGDMQPQHF
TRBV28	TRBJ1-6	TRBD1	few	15	TGTGCCAGCACCCCCAGGACAGGGAGTAATTCACCCCTCCACTTT	CASTPRTGSNSPLHF
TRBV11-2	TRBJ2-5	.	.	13	TGTGCCAGCAGCTTAGAACGTCTGGAGACCCAGTACTTC	CASSLERLETQYF
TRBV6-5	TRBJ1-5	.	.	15	TGTGCCAGCAGTCCTGGGGGCATCCTGACTCAGCCCCAGCATTTT	CASSPGGILTQPQHF
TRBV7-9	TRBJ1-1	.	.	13	TGTGCCAGCAGCCCCCGGGACGCCGGAGAAGCTTTCTTT	CASSPRDAGEAFF
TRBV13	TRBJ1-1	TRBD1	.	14	TGTGCCAGCAGCCGGACAGGGTGGAACACTGAAGCTTTCTTT	CASSRTGWNTEAFF
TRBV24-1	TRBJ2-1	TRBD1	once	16	TGTGCCACCAGTGATCACCGGGACAGGGCTGGCAATGAGCAGTTCTTC	CATSDHRDRAGNEQFF
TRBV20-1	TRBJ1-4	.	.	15	TGCAGTGCTAGTTGGAGAATACGAACTAATGAAAAACTGTTTTTT	CSASWRIRTNEKLFF
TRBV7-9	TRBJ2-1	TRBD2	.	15	TGTGCCAGCAGTTCGACTAGCGGGGGGCAGAATGAGCAGTTCTTC	CASSSTSGGQNEQFF
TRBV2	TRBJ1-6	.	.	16	TGTGCCAGCACTGTCGCGGGGAACCTCTTCGGTTCACCCCTCCACTTT	CASTVAGNLFGSPLHF
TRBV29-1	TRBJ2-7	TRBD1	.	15	TGCAGCGTTGATAGGGGACAGGGAGAAAGCTACGAGCAGTACTTC	CSVDRGQGESYEQYF
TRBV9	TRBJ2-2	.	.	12	TGTGCCAGCAGCCCAACGGGGGGGGAGCTGTTTTTT	CASSPTGGELFF
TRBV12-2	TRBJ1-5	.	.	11	TGTGCAAGTCGCTTAGGTCAGCCCCAGCATTTT	CASRLGQPQHF
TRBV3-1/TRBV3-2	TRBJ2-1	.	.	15	TGTGCCAGCAGTCAGGGGGGGGCAGGTAGGAATGAGCAGTTCTTC	CASSQGGAGRNEQFF
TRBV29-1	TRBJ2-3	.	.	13	TGCAGCGTTGCCGGACAAAAAACAGATACGCAGTATTTT	CSVAGQKTDTQYF
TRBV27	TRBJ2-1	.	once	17	TGTGCCAGCAGTTTATCCTACTCTCAACAGGCCTACAATGAGCAGTTCTTC	CASSLSYSQQAYNEQFF
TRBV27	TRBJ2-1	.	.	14	TGTGCCAGCAGTTTATTAAACCCGCGGAATGAGCAGTTCTTC	CASSLLNPRNEQFF
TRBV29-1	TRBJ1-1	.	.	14	TGCAGCGTCCTCCGGGACGGCATGAACACTGAAGCTTTCTTT	CSVLRDGMNTEAFF
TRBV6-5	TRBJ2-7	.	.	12	TGTGCCAGCAGCCGCCCGGCCCTCGAGCAGTACTTC	CASSRPALEQYF
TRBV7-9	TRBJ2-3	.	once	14	TGTGCCAGCAGAATCCAGGGGTTCACAGATACGCAGTATTTT	CASRIQGFTDTQYF